This T cell receptor beta chain was identified in a study of preoperative IRX-2 immunotherapy in early breast cancer (dated by TCRdb to about 2019). Interpreted using the paper, the treatment or condition label stands for: preoperative locoregional IRX-2 cytokine immunotherapy. The samples were obtained from a phase Ib study that tested preoperative, locoregional IRX-2 cytokine immunotherapy designed to prime immune responses. Before surgery, IRX-2 was given to the donors, who were patients with early-stage breast cancer. The CDR3 covers 13 residues, taking in both the cysteine and the phenylalanine. Only the CDR3 portion is preserved as DNA: 39 bases, with reading frame beginning at the first base. The trim is 4 bases for V and 0 bases for J, with a gap of 5 bases between the germline ends. CDR1 SGHRS and CDR2 YFSETQ are derived from the germline V gene. In the case of this clone: The specificity of this receptor is unknown. Qualities for individual bases were not recorded, and no much larger clone is one base off.

Library construction relied on the immunoSEQ multiplex PCR assay. TCRdb mirrors the immuneACCESS table, restricted to in-frame sequences. Some clones are absent from its copies; in checked studies, under half trace to an unresolved V gene, and the reason for the others is unknown. The sample table contains fewer than 25,000 clones; only one count was recorded for about 90% of them. Less than 35% of the sample is taken by the ten largest. The material was tumor tissue, obtained after IRX-2 immunotherapy. The sequence derives from a human donor with breast cancer. The rearranged chain carries TRBV5-1 and TRBJ1-3; too little of a D gene remains to name it. The DNA is as follows: TGCGCCAGCAGCATAGACTCTGGAAACACCATATATTTT. This codes for CASSIDSGNTIYF. The full variable domain, with segments outside the CDR3 supplied by the reference TRBV5-1 and TRBJ1-3 proteins, appears as KAGVTQTPRYLIKTRGQQVTLSCSPISGHRSVSWYQQTPGQGLQFLFEYFSETQRNKGNFPGRFSGRQFSNSRSEMNVSTLELGDSALYLCASSIDSGNTIYFGEGSWLTVV.